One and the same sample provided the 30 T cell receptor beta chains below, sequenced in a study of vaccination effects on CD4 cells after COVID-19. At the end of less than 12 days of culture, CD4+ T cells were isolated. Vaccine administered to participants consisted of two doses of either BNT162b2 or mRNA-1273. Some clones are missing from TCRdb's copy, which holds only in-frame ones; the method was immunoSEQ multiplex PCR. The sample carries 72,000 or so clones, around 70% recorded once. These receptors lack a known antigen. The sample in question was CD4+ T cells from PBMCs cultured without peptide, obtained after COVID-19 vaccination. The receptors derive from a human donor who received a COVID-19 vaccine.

In nucleotides, the CDR3 is TGTGCCACCAGTGACCCGGAGAACCCCGGCACAGATACGCAGTATTTT. This sequence encodes CATSDPENPGTDTQYF. V gene TRBV24-1 combines with J gene TRBJ2-3; D uncertain. Germline-derived CDR1 and CDR2 are KGHDR and SFDVKD. V lost 4 bases and J 1 base, leaving 14 bases between the germline ends. The CDR3 contains 16 residues.

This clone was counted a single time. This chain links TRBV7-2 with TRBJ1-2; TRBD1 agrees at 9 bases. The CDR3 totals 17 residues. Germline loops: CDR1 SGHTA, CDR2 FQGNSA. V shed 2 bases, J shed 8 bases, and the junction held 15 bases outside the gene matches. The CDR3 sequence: CASSLLAPGQGSQGYTF. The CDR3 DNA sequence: TGTGCCAGCAGCTTACTGGCCCCGGGACAGGGATCGCAGGGCTACACCTTC.

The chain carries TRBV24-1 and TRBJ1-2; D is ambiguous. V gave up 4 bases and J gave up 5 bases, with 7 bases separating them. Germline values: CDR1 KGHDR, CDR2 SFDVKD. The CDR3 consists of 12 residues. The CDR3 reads CATSESGYGYTF. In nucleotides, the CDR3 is TGTGCCACCAGTGAATCCGGATATGGCTACACCTTC.

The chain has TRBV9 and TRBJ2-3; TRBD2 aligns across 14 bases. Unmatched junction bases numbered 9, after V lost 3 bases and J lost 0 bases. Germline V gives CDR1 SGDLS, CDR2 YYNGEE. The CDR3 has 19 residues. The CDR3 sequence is CASSETGTSGGSSTDTQYF. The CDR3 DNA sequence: TGTGCCAGCAGCGAAACAGGGACTAGCGGGGGCTCTAGCACAGATACGCAGTATTTT.

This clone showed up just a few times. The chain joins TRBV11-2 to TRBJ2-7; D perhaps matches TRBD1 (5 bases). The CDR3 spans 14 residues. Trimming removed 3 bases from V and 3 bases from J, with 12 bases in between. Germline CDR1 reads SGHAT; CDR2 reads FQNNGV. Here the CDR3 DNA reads TGTGCCAGCAGCTTCCCAGGGCGCCACTACGAGCAGTACGTC. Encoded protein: CASSFPGRHYEQYV.

The CDR3 coding sequence is TGTGCCGTGCAGGGGGCGGGTACCGGGGAGCTGTTTTTT. This translates into CAVQGAGTGELFF. The rearrangement joins TRBV6-5 to TRBJ2-2; 8 nucleotides agree with TRBD1. Germline V gives CDR1 MNHEY, CDR2 SVGAGI. The CDR3 sequence is 13 residues long. V trimming: 11 bases; J trimming: 5 bases; junction bases outside the gene matches: 7.

CDR3 DNA sequence: TGCGCCAGCAGCCAACCCCCTCTAGCGGGGATTGTTGGGGCCAACGTCCTGACTTTC. It codes for CASSQPPLAGIVGANVLTF. This chain joins TRBV4-1 and TRBJ2-6; 9 bases map to TRBD2. CDR1 and CDR2 (germline): MGHRA, YSYEKL. Trimming at V came to 2 bases and at J to 3 bases, leaving 11 bases not matched to a gene. CDR3 length equals 19 residues.

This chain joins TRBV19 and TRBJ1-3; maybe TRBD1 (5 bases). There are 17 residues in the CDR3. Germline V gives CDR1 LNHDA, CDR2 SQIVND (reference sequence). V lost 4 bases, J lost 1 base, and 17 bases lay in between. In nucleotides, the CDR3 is TGTGCCAGTAGTAAAGAAAGACAGTCACAGTCTGGAAACACCATATATTTT. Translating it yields CASSKERQSQSGNTIYF.

CDR3 nucleotides: TGTGCCAGCAGCCAAGTATTTTCGGGGACGAACACCGGGGAGCTGTTTTTT. It translates to CASSQVFSGTNTGELFF. The chain uses TRBV3-1 (or the pseudogene TRBV3-2) and TRBJ2-2, with D perhaps TRBD2 (5 bases). V gave up 1 base and J gave up 0 bases, with 12 bases separating them. This CDR3 is built from 17 residues. CDR1 and CDR2 (germline): LGHDT, YNNKEL (reference sequence).

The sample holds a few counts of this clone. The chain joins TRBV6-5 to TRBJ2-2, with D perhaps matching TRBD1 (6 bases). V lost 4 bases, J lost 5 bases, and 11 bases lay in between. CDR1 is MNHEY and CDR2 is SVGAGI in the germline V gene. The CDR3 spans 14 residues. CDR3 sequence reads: CASSFNTGTGELFF. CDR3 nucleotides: TGTGCCAGCAGTTTCAATACAGGGACCGGGGAGCTGTTTTTT.

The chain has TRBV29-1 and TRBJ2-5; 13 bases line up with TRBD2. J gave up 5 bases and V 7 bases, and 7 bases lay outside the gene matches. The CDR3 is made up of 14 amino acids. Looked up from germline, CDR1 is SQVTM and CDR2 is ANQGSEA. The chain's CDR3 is CSARTSGGVETQYF. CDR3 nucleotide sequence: TGCAGCGCCCGGACTAGCGGGGGTGTGGAGACCCAGTACTTC.

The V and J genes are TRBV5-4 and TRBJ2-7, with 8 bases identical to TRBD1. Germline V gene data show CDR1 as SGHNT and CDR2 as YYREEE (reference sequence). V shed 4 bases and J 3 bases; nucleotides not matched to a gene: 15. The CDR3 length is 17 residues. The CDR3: CASSLTPTYRGNYEQYV. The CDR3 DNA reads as TGTGCCAGCAGCCTCACCCCCACTTACAGGGGGAACTACGAGCAGTACGTC.

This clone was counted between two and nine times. The CDR3 DNA follows: TGCGCCAGCAGCCAAGGGGGACAGCCCTATGGCTACACCTTC. Its translation: CASSQGGQPYGYTF. The chain combines TRBV4-1 with TRBJ1-2, with 7 bases identical to TRBD1. The CDR3 is 14 residues long. After removal of 1 base from V and 4 bases from J, the junction contained 3 bases not matched to a gene. Germline-derived CDR1 and CDR2 are MGHRA and YSYEKL.

CDR3 protein: CASSEIGGSNQPQHF. In DNA, the CDR3 is TGTGCCAGCAGTGAAATCGGGGGAAGCAATCAGCCCCAGCATTTT. The genes are TRBV6-1 and TRBJ1-5; a weak D match, TRBD1 (5 bases). V was cut by 2 bases and J by 1 base, with 9 bases left in between. The CDR3 consists of 15 residues. CDR1 is MNHNS, CDR2 SASEGT, per germline.

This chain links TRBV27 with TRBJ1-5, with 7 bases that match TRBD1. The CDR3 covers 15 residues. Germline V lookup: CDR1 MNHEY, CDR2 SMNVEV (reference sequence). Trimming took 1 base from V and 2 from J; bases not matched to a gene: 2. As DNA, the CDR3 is TGTGCCAGCAGTTTATTGGGGACAGGCAATCAGCCCCAGCATTTT. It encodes CASSLLGTGNQPQHF.

CDR3: CASFQAGGTDTQYF. In DNA, the CDR3 is TGTGCCAGTTTTCAAGCGGGGGGCACAGATACGCAGTATTTT. V usage is TRBV19 and J usage is TRBJ2-3, with 8 bases identical to TRBD2. Germline values: CDR1 LNHDA, CDR2 SQIVND (reference sequence). The CDR3 is 14 amino acids. J lost 1 base, V lost 8 bases, and 5 bases had no gene match.

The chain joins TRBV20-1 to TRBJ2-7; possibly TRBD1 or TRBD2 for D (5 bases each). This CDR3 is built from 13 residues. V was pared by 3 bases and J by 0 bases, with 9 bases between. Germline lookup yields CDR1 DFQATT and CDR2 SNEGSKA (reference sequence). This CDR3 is CSASPGSSYEQYV. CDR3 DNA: TGCAGTGCTAGTCCAGGGAGCTCCTACGAGCAGTACGTC.

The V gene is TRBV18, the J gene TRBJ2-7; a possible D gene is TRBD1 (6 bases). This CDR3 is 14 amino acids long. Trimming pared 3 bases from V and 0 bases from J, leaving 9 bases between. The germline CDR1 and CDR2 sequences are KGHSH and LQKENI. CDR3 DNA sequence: TGTGCCAGCTCACCCGGACAGAGCTCCTACGAGCAGTACGTC. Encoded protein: CASSPGQSSYEQYV.

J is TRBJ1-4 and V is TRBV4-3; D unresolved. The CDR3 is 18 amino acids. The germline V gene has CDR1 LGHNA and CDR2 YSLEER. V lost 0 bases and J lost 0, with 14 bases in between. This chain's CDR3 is CASSQDLPAATTNEKLFF. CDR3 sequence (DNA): TGCGCCAGCAGCCAAGATCTTCCGGCAGCCACAACTAATGAAAAACTGTTTTTT.

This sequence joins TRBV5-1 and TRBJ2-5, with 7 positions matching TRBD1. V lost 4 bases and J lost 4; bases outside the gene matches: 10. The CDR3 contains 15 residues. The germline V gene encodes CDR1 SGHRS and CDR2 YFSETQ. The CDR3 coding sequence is TGCGCCAGCAGCCTAGATACAGGGGTTGGAGAGACCCAGTACTTC. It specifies CASSLDTGVGETQYF.

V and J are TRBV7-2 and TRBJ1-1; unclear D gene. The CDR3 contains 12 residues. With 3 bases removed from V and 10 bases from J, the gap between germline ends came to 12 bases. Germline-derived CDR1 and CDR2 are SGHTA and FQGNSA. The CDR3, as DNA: TGTGCCAGCAGCTTCCAAAACCCTAGAGCTTTCTTT. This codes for CASSFQNPRAFF.

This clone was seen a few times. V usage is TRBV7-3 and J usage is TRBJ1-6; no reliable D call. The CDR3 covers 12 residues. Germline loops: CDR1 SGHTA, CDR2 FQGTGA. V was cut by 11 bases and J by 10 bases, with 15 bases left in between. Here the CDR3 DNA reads TGTGCCCGCCAGGAGGTCAGCTCACCCCTCCACTTT. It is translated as CARQEVSSPLHF.

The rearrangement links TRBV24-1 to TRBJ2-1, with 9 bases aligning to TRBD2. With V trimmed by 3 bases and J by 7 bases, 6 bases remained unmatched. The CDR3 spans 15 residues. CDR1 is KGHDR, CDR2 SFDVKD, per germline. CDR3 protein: CATSDPSGDANEQFF. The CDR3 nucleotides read TGTGCCACCAGTGATCCTAGCGGGGACGCTAATGAGCAGTTCTTC.

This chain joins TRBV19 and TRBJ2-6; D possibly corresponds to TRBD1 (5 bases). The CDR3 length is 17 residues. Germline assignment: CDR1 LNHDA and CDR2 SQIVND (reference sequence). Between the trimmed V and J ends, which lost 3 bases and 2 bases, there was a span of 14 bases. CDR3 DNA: TGTGCCAGTAGTATGAGAACAGGTAGGGCTGGGGCCAACGTCCTGACTTTC. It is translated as CASSMRTGRAGANVLTF.

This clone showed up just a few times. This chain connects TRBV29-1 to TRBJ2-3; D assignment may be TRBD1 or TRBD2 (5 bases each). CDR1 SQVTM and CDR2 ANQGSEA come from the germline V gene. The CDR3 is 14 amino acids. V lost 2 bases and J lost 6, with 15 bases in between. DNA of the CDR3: TGCAGCGTTGAACCGGCAGGGAGAGGGGATACGCAGTATTTT. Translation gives CSVEPAGRGDTQYF.

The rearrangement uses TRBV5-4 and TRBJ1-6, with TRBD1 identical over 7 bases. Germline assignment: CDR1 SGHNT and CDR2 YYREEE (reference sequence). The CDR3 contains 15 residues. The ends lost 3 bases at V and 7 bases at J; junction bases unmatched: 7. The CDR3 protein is CASSWGDSKNSPLHF. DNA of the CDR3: TGTGCCAGCAGCTGGGGGGACAGTAAGAATTCACCCCTCCACTTT. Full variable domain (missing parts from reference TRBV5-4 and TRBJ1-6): ETGVTQSPTHLIKTRGQQVTLRCSSQSGHNTVSWYQQALGQGPQFIFQYYREEENGRGNFPPRFSGLQFPNYSSELNVNALELDDSALYLCASSWGDSKNSPLHFGNGTRLTVT.

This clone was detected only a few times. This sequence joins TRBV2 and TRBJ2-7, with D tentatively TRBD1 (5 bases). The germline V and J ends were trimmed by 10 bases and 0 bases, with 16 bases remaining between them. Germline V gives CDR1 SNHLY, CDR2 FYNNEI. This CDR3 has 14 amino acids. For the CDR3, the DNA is TGTGCCACCATCAAAGGGGAAAGCTCCTACGAGCAGTACGTC. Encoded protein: CATIKGESSYEQYV.

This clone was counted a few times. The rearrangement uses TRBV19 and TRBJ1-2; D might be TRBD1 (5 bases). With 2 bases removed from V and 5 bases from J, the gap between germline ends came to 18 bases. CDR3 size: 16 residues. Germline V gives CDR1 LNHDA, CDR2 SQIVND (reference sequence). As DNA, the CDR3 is TGTGCCAGTAGTATACCATTGCGGGGGGTCTCGTATGGCTACACCTTC. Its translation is CASSIPLRGVSYGYTF.

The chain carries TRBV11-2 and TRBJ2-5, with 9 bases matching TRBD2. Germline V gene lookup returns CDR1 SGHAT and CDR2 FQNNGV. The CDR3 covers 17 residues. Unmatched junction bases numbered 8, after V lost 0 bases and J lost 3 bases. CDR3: CASSLDRAVAGEETQYF. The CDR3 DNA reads TGTGCCAGCAGCTTAGATCGGGCGGTAGCGGGAGAAGAGACCCAGTACTTC.

The CDR3 DNA follows: TGTGCCAGCAGCTTGCCAGATTATAGCACAGATACGCAGTATTTT. It specifies CASSLPDYSTDTQYF. This chain joins TRBV5-4 and TRBJ2-3, with D unclear. The CDR3 runs 15 residues. Germline lookup yields CDR1 SGHNT and CDR2 YYREEE (reference sequence). The V gene lost 1 base and the J gene lost 0 bases, with 9 bases spanning the gap.